One and the same sample provided the 20 T cell receptor beta chains below, sequenced in a study of identical twins. MiXCR, run by TCRdb on the 5' RACE reads, gives a single entry per CDR3 protein. The sample includes about 260,000 distinct CDR3 sequences, roughly 7% of them seen just once. The same data also contributed to another study, on yellow fever vaccine responses in identical twins.

The sequencing sample was made of memory (CD45RO+) T cells sorted from blood. These receptors originate from a woman aged 18-29 years in good health.

This clonotype has a count of ten or more. The rearrangement links TRBV12-3 or TRBV12-4 to TRBJ2-3; perhaps D is TRBD1 or TRBD2 (6 bases each). Trimming cost V 0 bases and J 0 bases, with 13 bases left between them. The CDR3 is made up of 17 amino acids. CDR3 region: CASSLAVGGPSTDTQYF. In DNA form, the CDR3 reads TGTGCCAGCAGTTTAGCAGTTGGGGGGCCTAGCACAGATACGCAGTATTTT.

This clonotype was seen only a few times. This chain links TRBV19 with TRBJ1-5, with a tentative D call TRBD1 (6 bases). CDR3 size: 15 residues. Germline V CDR1 and CDR2: LNHDA, SQIVND (reference sequence). Trimming left V 7 bases short and J 0 bases short, with 13 bases between. CDR3 sequence (DNA): TGTGCCAGTATTGAGGGGGGTGGTAGCAATCAGCCCCAGCATTTT. This gives the protein CASIEGGGSNQPQHF.

There are a few counts of this clonotype. The chain joins TRBV6-1 to TRBJ1-2; 11 bases line up with TRBD1. V gave up 6 bases and J gave up 8 bases; unmatched junction bases: 5. The germline V gene encodes CDR1 MNHNS and CDR2 SASEGT. This CDR3 spans 13 amino acids. Here the CDR3 DNA reads TGTGCCAGCAGGACCGGGACAGGGGGAGGCTACACCTTC. This encodes CASRTGTGGGYTF.

This clonotype was observed many times. This rearrangement joins TRBV12-3 or TRBV12-4 to TRBJ1-3; possibly TRBD1 for D (6 bases). Trimming stripped 10 bases from V and 0 bases from J, with 19 bases between. CDR3 length: 16 amino acids. In DNA form, the CDR3 reads TGTGCCACCTCGTTGGGGTGGACAGACTCTGGAAACACCATATATTTT. Amino acids: CATSLGWTDSGNTIYF.

A few counts support this clonotype. The chain uses TRBV5-6 and TRBJ2-3, with 8 bases that match TRBD2. The V gene end was trimmed by 4 bases and the J gene end by 3 bases; junction bases not matched to a gene: 10. Germline V CDR1 and CDR2: SGHDT, YYEEEE. CDR3 length equals 16 residues. The CDR3 sequence: CASSVTSGSLTDTQYF. The CDR3 DNA reads as TGTGCCAGCAGCGTTACTAGCGGTAGCTTAACAGATACGCAGTATTTT.

This clonotype was recorded at least ten times. V is TRBV10-3 and J is TRBJ2-2; tentative D call: TRBD2 (5 bases). V dropped 0 bases and J dropped 5 bases, with 10 bases sitting between them. In germline, CDR1 is ENHRY, CDR2 SYGVKD. The CDR3 length is 15 residues. The CDR3 region has the DNA TGTGCCATCAGTGAGTCGGGAGCCACGACCGGGGAGCTGTTTTTT. It codes for CAISESGATTGELFF.

This clonotype was seen many times. The chain has TRBV3-1 and TRBJ2-1; D not resolved. Germline V gene data show CDR1 as LGHDT and CDR2 as YNNKEL (reference sequence). The CDR3 spans 15 residues. Deletions cut 2 bases from V and 0 bases from J, with 8 bases between. Here the CDR3 reads CASSQFSSSYNEQFF. The CDR3 bases are TGTGCCAGCAGCCAATTCTCCAGCTCCTACAATGAGCAGTTCTTC.

The rearrangement links TRBV10-3 to TRBJ2-1, with a possible D match to TRBD1 (6 bases). V was cut by 6 bases and J by 4 bases, with 13 bases left in between. CDR1 is ENHRY, CDR2 SYGVKD, per germline. The CDR3 has 14 amino acids. The CDR3 sequence is CAIRAGTNYNEQFF. CDR3 sequence (DNA): TGTGCCATCAGGGCCGGGACAAATTACAATGAGCAGTTCTTC.

V usage is TRBV3-1 and J usage is TRBJ2-5; D ambiguous. V shed 4 bases and J shed 2 bases, with 14 bases lying between them. The CDR3 has 15 residues. The germline V gene encodes CDR1 LGHDT and CDR2 YNNKEL (reference sequence). This CDR3 is CASSPLGAEQETQYF. The CDR3 DNA reads as TGTGCCAGCAGCCCCCTGGGCGCAGAGCAAGAGACCCAGTACTTC.

This clonotype was picked up many times. The rearrangement links TRBV6-1 to TRBJ2-1; 13 nucleotides line up with TRBD2. Germline CDR1 is MNHNS and CDR2 is SASEGT. V lost 6 bases, J lost 7 bases, and 3 bases stayed unmatched. The CDR3 runs 14 residues. The CDR3 is CASSWTSGSNEQFF. The CDR3 coding sequence is TGTGCCAGCAGCTGGACTAGCGGGAGTAATGAGCAGTTCTTC.

This clonotype was counted at least ten times. This chain uses TRBV29-1 with TRBJ2-1; D is possibly TRBD2 (6 bases). Germline assignment: CDR1 SQVTM and CDR2 ANQGSEA. The CDR3 is made up of 13 amino acids. V was shortened by 4 bases and J by 2 bases, with 9 bases between the two germline ends. CDR3 sequence: CSVVASAYNEQFF. For the CDR3, the DNA is TGCAGCGTTGTAGCTAGCGCCTACAATGAGCAGTTCTTC.

V is TRBV7-7 and J is TRBJ2-3, with TRBD2 identical over 9 bases. CDR3 length equals 15 residues. Trimming cost V 5 bases and J 1 base; bases outside gene matches: 4. Looked up from germline, CDR1 is SSHAT and CDR2 is FNYEAQ (reference sequence). The CDR3 is CASSRGGGGTDTQYF. As DNA, the CDR3 is TGTGCCAGCAGCCGGGGCGGGGGGGGCACAGATACGCAGTATTTT.

This clonotype was detected many times. The genes are TRBV12-3 or TRBV12-4 and TRBJ2-1, with 7 bases fitting TRBD1. The CDR3 is 15 amino acids. J was trimmed by 3 bases and V by 8 bases; bases with no gene match: 10. The CDR3: CASRRETGYYNEQFF. DNA of the CDR3: TGTGCCAGCCGACGCGAGACAGGGTACTACAATGAGCAGTTCTTC.

Only a few counts were recorded for this clonotype. J is TRBJ2-7 and V is TRBV28; 8 positions agree with TRBD1. Germline lookup yields CDR1 MDHEN and CDR2 SYDVKM. Trimming took 4 bases from V and 5 from J; bases not matched to a gene: 4. The CDR3 covers 13 residues. CDR3 DNA sequence: TGTGCCAGCAGTTCCAGGGGGCTCGACGAGCAGTACTTC. Its protein product is CASSSRGLDEQYF.

This clonotype came up a few times. The chain links TRBV20-1 to TRBJ2-1, with D maybe TRBD2 (6 bases). The germline V gene encodes CDR1 DFQATT and CDR2 SNEGSKA (reference sequence). The CDR3 has 11 residues. The V and J ends lost 5 bases and 9 bases respectively, with 11 bases between them. CDR3: CSALGGVEQFF. The CDR3 coding sequence is TGCAGTGCTCTGGGGGGAGTTGAGCAGTTCTTC.

This sequence joins TRBV11-3 and TRBJ2-1; 11 bases match TRBD1. This CDR3 has 15 residues. The V segment lost 5 bases and the J segment 8 bases; nucleotides outside the gene matches: 8. Germline CDR1 and CDR2: SGHNT and YENEEA. The CDR3, as DNA: TGTGCCAGCAGCCCGGGACAGGGGGGGATTCATGAGCAGTTCTTC. Protein: CASSPGQGGIHEQFF.

In DNA form, the CDR3 reads TGTGCCAGTAGTATTGGGCTAGGTTACAATGAGCAGTTCTTC. As protein: CASSIGLGYNEQFF. This chain links TRBV19 with TRBJ2-1, with D unclear. The CDR3 is made up of 14 amino acids. Germline values: CDR1 LNHDA, CDR2 SQIVND (reference sequence). V lost 3 bases and J lost 4, with 10 bases in between.

V gene TRBV7-2 combines with J gene TRBJ2-7, with 11 bases matching TRBD2. Trimming removed 8 bases from V and 6 bases from J; junction bases left unmatched: 9. Per the germline V gene, CDR1 is SGHTA and CDR2 is FQGNSA. The CDR3 runs to 14 residues. The CDR3: CASGVAGGSREQYF. The CDR3 DNA reads as TGTGCCAGCGGGGTAGCGGGAGGGAGTCGCGAGCAGTACTTC. Full variable domain (rest looked up from reference TRBV7-2 and TRBJ2-7): GAGVSQSPSNKVTEKGKDVELRCDPISGHTALYWYRQSLGQGLEFLIYFQGNSAPDKSGLPSDRFSAERTGGSVSTLTIQRTQQEDSAVYLCASGVAGGSREQYFGPGTRLTVT.

This clonotype was observed a few times. The rearrangement links TRBV5-1 to TRBJ2-6, with D uncertain. Germline V gives CDR1 SGHRS, CDR2 YFSETQ. The CDR3 is made up of 14 amino acids. The germline V and J ends were trimmed by 0 bases and 2 bases, with 3 bases remaining between them. CDR3 sequence reads: CASSLDPGANVLTF. The DNA of the CDR3 is TGCGCCAGCAGCTTGGATCCTGGGGCCAACGTCCTGACTTTC.

This clonotype showed up just a few times. The rearrangement uses TRBV6-4 and TRBJ2-7, with D possibly being TRBD1 (6 bases). Per germline, CDR1 MRHNA and CDR2 SNTAGT. The CDR3 loop spans 14 amino acids. The ends were cut back, 5 bases at V and 5 bases at J, with 16 bases in the middle. CDR3: CASSHQGQKNEQYV. As DNA, the CDR3 is TGTGCCAGCAGTCATCAGGGGCAGAAAAACGAGCAGTACGTC.